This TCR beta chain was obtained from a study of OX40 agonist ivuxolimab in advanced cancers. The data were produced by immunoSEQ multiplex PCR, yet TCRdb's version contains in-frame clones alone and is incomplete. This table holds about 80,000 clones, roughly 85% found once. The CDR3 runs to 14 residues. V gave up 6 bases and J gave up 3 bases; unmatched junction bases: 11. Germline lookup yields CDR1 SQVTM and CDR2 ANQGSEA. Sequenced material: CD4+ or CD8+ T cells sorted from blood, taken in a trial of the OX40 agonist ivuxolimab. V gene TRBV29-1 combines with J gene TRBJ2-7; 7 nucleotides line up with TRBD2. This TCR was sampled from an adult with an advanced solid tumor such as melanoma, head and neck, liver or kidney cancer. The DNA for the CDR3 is TGCAGCGTCTTTAAGGGCGGGGGTAACTACGAGCAGTACTTC. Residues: CSVFKGGGNYEQYF.